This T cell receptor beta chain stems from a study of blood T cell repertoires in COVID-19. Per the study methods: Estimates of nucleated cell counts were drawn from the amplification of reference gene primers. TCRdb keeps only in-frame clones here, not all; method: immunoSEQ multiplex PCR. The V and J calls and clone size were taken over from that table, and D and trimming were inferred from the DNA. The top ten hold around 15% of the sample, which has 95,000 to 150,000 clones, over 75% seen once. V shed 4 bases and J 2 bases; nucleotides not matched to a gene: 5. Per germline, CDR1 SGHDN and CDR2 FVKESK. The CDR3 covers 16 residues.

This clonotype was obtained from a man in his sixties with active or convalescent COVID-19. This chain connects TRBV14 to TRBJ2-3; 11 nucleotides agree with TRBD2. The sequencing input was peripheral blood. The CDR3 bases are TGTGCCAGCAGCCTTCGGACTAGCGGGTTCACAGATACGCAGTATTTT. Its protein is CASSLRTSGFTDTQYF. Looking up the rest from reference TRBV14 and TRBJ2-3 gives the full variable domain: EAGVTQFPSHSVIEKGQTVTLRCDPISGHDNLYWYRRVMGKEIKFLLHFVKESKQDESGMPNNRFLAERTGGTYSTLKVQPAELEDSGVYFCASSLRTSGFTDTQYFGPGTRLTVL.